The rows below give T cell receptor beta chains drawn from one sample of a study of cytomegalovirus exposure and HLA in healthy donors. The table came from immunoSEQ multiplex PCR; TCRdb's copy has only in-frame clones and leaves some out. This repertoire shows 300,000 to 400,000 clones, roughly 88% found once; its top ten account for 0.65% to 0.95%. The material sequenced was PBMCs. These TCRs come from a woman under 30 in good health and CMV-seronegative. CDR3s include the opening cysteine and the closing phenylalanine or tryptophan. D genes are given only for firm matches. The size field is filled for only some rows; it gives once, few, many or a size class.

.	TRBV27	TRBJ1-1	TRBD1	TGTGCCAGCAGTTTATCTAGAGGGACAGCTAACACTGAAGCTTTCTTT	CASSLSRGTANTEAFF
.	TRBV9	TRBJ2-3	TRBD2	TGTGCCAGCAGCGTAGATTTAGCGGGAAACCCGGGTACGCAGTATTTT	CASSVDLAGNPGTQYF
.	TRBV28	TRBJ1-5	.	TGTGCCAGCAGTTTAATGGGGCGTGGGGGCAATCAGCCCCAGCATTTT	CASSLMGRGGNQPQHF
.	TRBV7-3	TRBJ2-1	.	TGTGCCAGCAGCCCAAACCAACCGGGACTCCTTCATGAGCAGTTCTTC	CASSPNQPGLLHEQFF
.	TRBV5-1	TRBJ2-2	.	TGCGCCAGCAGCTCGAAACCTGGACAGTCCTCGAACACCGGGGAGCTGTTTTTT	CASSSKPGQSSNTGELFF
.	TRBV6-4	TRBJ1-1	.	TGTGCCAGCAGTGATCCCGCGGGGGAAGCTTTCTTT	CASSDPAGEAFF
.	TRBV28	TRBJ2-1	TRBD1	TGTGCCAGCAGTTTACGGGCAGGGGGCCCTAGCTCCTACAATGAGCAGTTCTTC	CASSLRAGGPSSYNEQFF
once	TRBV27	TRBJ1-2	.	TGTGCCAGCAGTTTAAGATTCAGGGATAGTGATGGCTACACCTTC	CASSLRFRDSDGYTF
.	TRBV10-2	TRBJ1-6	TRBD1	TGCGCCAGCAGTGAGTTGGTACAGGGGTTAGGTTCACCCCTCCACTTT	CASSELVQGLGSPLHF
.	TRBV28	TRBJ1-2	.	TGTGCCAGCAGTTTCCCCCCCGCCCTCTCACGTCGCTATTACACCTTC	CASSFPPALSRRYYTF
.	TRBV6-1	TRBJ2-7	TRBD1	TGTGCCAGCAGTTTAGACAGGGGCTACGAGCAGTACTTC	CASSLDRGYEQYF
.	TRBV30	TRBJ1-2	.	TGTGCCTGGAGTCCGCAGGCCTACTATGGCTACACCTTC	CAWSPQAYYGYTF
.	TRBV7-9	TRBJ2-1	TRBD2	TGTGCCAGCAGCTTTCTAGCGGGAGGCCGAGATGAGCAGTTCTTC	CASSFLAGGRDEQFF
.	TRBV4-2	TRBJ1-2	TRBD1	TGTGCCAGCAGCCGCCGAACCGGGACAGGAGACGGCTACACCTTC	CASSRRTGTGDGYTF
.	TRBV30	TRBJ2-5	TRBD2	TGTGCCTGTAGCCCTCCCTATCGGGGGGGCCAAGAGACCCAGTACTTC	CACSPPYRGGQETQYF
once	TRBV30	TRBJ1-5	.	TGTGCCTGGAGTGTACCAGGCAGGGAGCCCCAGCATTTT	CAWSVPGREPQHF
.	TRBV2	TRBJ2-3	TRBD1	TGTGCCAGCAGTGTCGATAGGACAGGGTATTTT	CASSVDRTGYF
.	TRBV27	TRBJ2-7	.	TGTGCCAGCAGTTTTGGGGAGAAGCAGTACTTC	CASSFGEKQYF
.	TRBV15	TRBJ1-4	.	TGTGCCACCAGCAGGGTAGGGAGCGGGGATGAAAAACTGTTTTTT	CATSRVGSGDEKLFF
.	TRBV21-1	TRBJ2-7	.	TGTGCCAGCAGGTCCCCGGGCTCCTACGAGCAGTACTTC	CASRSPGSYEQYF
.	TRBV5-4	TRBJ2-5	.	TGTGCCAGCAGCTTGGGACAGCAAGAGACCCAGTACTTC	CASSLGQQETQYF
once	TRBV5-1	TRBJ1-2	.	TGCGCCAGCAGCTTGTCAGCCGGCGGTGGCTACACCTTC	CASSLSAGGGYTF
.	TRBV15	TRBJ2-7	TRBD2	TGTGCCACCAGCAGAGGACTAGCGGGAAGTCTGGAGCAGTACTTC	CATSRGLAGSLEQYF
few	TRBV7-2	TRBJ2-7	.	TGTGCCAGCAGCTTCCCCGGGTACGAGCAGTACTTC	CASSFPGYEQYF
.	TRBV27	TRBJ2-5	TRBD2	TGTGCCAGCGGGTGGACGGGGAGGGCTAAGACCCAGTACTTC	CASGWTGRAKTQYF
.	TRBV2	TRBJ2-7	.	TGTGCCAGTGCGGACAACCTCTCCTACGAGCAGTACTTC	CASADNLSYEQYF
.	TRBV27	TRBJ1-1	.	TGTGCCAGCAGTGTGACAGCGTACACTGAAGCTTTCTTT	CASSVTAYTEAFF
.	TRBV5-1	TRBJ2-1	TRBD1	TGCGCCAGCAGCTCCGACAGGGGGGCCTACAATGAGCAGTTCTTC	CASSSDRGAYNEQFF
.	TRBV7-9	TRBJ2-3	.	TGTGCCAGCAGGCAGGCTAGCACAGATACGCAGTATTTT	CASRQASTDTQYF
.	TRBV11-2	TRBJ2-1	.	TGTGCCAGCAGCTTAGGGTCGGGCTCCTACAATGAGCAGTTCTTC	CASSLGSGSYNEQFF
.	TRBV7-8	TRBJ2-7	TRBD1	TGTGCCAGCAGTAGTGTCCCCAGGGGGAAACGTATAAGCTACGAGCAGTACTTC	CASSSVPRGKRISYEQYF
.	TRBV2	TRBJ2-4	TRBD2	TGTGCCAGCAGTGTGGGACTAGCGGGCCCCAGTGGGAACATTCAGTACTTC	CASSVGLAGPSGNIQYF
.	TRBV19	TRBJ2-7	.	TGTGCCAGTAGTACGGCCTACGAGCAGTACTTC	CASSTAYEQYF
once	TRBV19	TRBJ1-5	.	TGTGCCAGTAGTACTATAGTGAGGGGGGGAAATCAGCCCCAGCATTTT	CASSTIVRGGNQPQHF
.	TRBV6-5	TRBJ2-1	.	TGTGCCAGTGACAGGTACAATGAGCAGTTCTTC	CASDRYNEQFF
.	TRBV25-1	TRBJ1-5	.	TGTGCCAGCAGAGCTAGTGATCAGCCCCAGCATTTT	CASRASDQPQHF
once	TRBV25-1	TRBJ2-3	TRBD2	TGTGCCAGTTCCCTAGCGGGAGAAGTTTCGGGTACGCAGTATTTT	CASSLAGEVSGTQYF
.	TRBV9	TRBJ2-2	.	TGTGCCAGCAGCGATCATTCAAGCGGGAACACCGGGGAGCTGTTTTTT	CASSDHSSGNTGELFF
.	TRBV10-2	TRBJ2-3	TRBD1	TGCGCCAGCAGTGGGGGGACAGGGAAGGTGACAGATACGCAGTATTTT	CASSGGTGKVTDTQYF
.	TRBV10-1	TRBJ2-7	.	TGCGCCAGCAGTGAACTCCTAGCATCCGAGCAGTACTTC	CASSELLASEQYF
.	TRBV13	TRBJ2-3	TRBD1	TGTGCCAGCAGCTACTACAGGGGAGCAAGCACAGATACGCAGTATTTT	CASSYYRGASTDTQYF
.	TRBV4-2	TRBJ2-1	.	TGTGCCAGCAGCCAAGATTGGAGAGGGCAGTTCTTC	CASSQDWRGQFF
.	TRBV19	TRBJ2-5	.	TGTGCCAGTAGTAGGACTTACGGGGAGACCCAGTACTTC	CASSRTYGETQYF
.	TRBV27	TRBJ2-1	.	TGTGCCAGCAGTTTATCCACTGCTTCCTACAATGAGCAGTTCTTC	CASSLSTASYNEQFF
.	TRBV27	TRBJ2-1	TRBD2	TGTGCCAGCAGTTTAACTAGCGGGGGGTCTTACAATGAGCAGTTCTTC	CASSLTSGGSYNEQFF
.	TRBV5-1	TRBJ1-1	.	TGCGCCAGCTGTGCCGGGGTCAACACTGAAGCTTTCTTT	CASCAGVNTEAFF
once	TRBV7-2	TRBJ2-1	.	TGTGCCAGCAGCTTAAAGGCCGGGAACCTAAAAAACAATGAGCAGTTCTTC	CASSLKAGNLKNNEQFF
.	TRBV13	TRBJ1-5	.	TGTGCCAGCAGCTTAGGAGGGGTTAGCAATCAGCCCCAGCATTTT	CASSLGGVSNQPQHF
.	TRBV19	TRBJ2-1	TRBD1	TGTGCCAGTAGACCTCCGGGACAGCTCTCCTACAATGAGCAGTTCTTC	CASRPPGQLSYNEQFF
.	TRBV5-1	TRBJ1-3	TRBD1	TGCGCCAGCAGCTTGCAGGGACAGATCTCTGGAAACACCATATATTTT	CASSLQGQISGNTIYF
.	TRBV5-6	TRBJ2-7	TRBD2	TGTGCCAGCAGCCCACCCGGACTAGCGGGGTACGAGCAGTACTTC	CASSPPGLAGYEQYF
once	TRBV13	TRBJ2-1	TRBD1	TGTGCCAGCAGCTTCGCCCAGGGGGCATACAATGAGCAGTTCTTC	CASSFAQGAYNEQFF
.	TRBV5-4	TRBJ2-2	TRBD2	TGTGCCAGCAGCCGCCCCACTAGCGGAGTGAGGCCCGGGGAGCTGTTTTTT	CASSRPTSGVRPGELFF
.	TRBV28	TRBJ1-1	.	TGTGCCAGCAGTTTTAGCGGGGGTAAGGCTGAAGCTTTCTTT	CASSFSGGKAEAFF
.	TRBV28	TRBJ1-2	TRBD1	TGTGCCAGCAGGACCACTTCCGGGACAGGGGTCTATGGCTACACCTTC	CASRTTSGTGVYGYTF
once	TRBV29-1	TRBJ1-4	TRBD1	TGCAGCGTAAGGACAGGGGCGGGTGAAAAACTGTTTTTT	CSVRTGAGEKLFF
.	TRBV29-1	TRBJ2-5	TRBD2	TGCAGCGTAGCCTGGACTAGCGGACCTCAAGAGACCCAGTACTTC	CSVAWTSGPQETQYF
.	TRBV25-1	TRBJ1-1	.	TGTGCCAGCGGGCCCCGAGGGAGTAGGGCTGAAGCTTTCTTT	CASGPRGSRAEAFF
.	TRBV4-1	TRBJ1-5	TRBD1	TGCGCCAGCAGCCTGGAAGGATTGAGGGGGCGGTTTCTTAGCAATCAGCCCCAGCATTTT	CASSLEGLRGRFLSNQPQHF